This note documents a single T cell receptor beta chain sequence. What it recognizes is unknown. This sample stems from a study of shared clonotypes between healthy human individuals. Study-wide findings and caveats: Generation probabilities were higher for clonotypes shared across all four sorted-subset donors than for unshared ones.

Genomic DNA of every subset was divided equally among multiple immunoSEQ plates. Using immunoSEQ multiplex PCR, the repertoire was profiled, and TCRdb retains in-frame clones only, with some absent. The data show around 700,000 clones, around three quarters seen once. V was trimmed by 0 bases and J by 3 bases, leaving 12 bases between them. Germline values: CDR1 MNHNS, CDR2 SASEGT. The CDR3 covers 15 residues. This receptor was obtained from a woman aged 30 to 39 in good health. The sample consisted of memory CD4+ T cells sorted from blood. As for subset: CD45RA-negative fraction. V is TRBV6-1 and J is TRBJ2-7; D call uncertain. The CDR3 coding sequence is TGTGCCAGCAGTGAAGCGTCGGCGAGCTACTACGAGCAGTACTTC. The encoded protein is CASSEASASYYEQYF.